This TCR beta chain was recorded in a study of Graves' ophthalmopathy and Graves' hyperthyroidism. RNA served as the template for amplifying TCR beta CDR3 regions. RT-PCR in the first round used HTBI primers; a second-round multiplex PCR followed. TCRdb ran MiXCR on the multiplex PCR reads and lists one entry per CDR3 protein. The sample has some 1.1 million distinct CDR3 sequences; roughly two fifths are singletons. Enrolled hyperthyroidism patients had a new diagnosis, a duration under 2 months, and an age of 18 to 65. The CDR3 runs to 15 residues. Per the germline V gene, CDR1 is MNHEY and CDR2 is SVGAGI. After removal of 0 bases from V and 4 bases from J, the junction contained 5 bases not matched to a gene. This clonotype showed up many times.

The receptor's source is an adult man with Graves' hyperthyroidism. The chain uses TRBV6-5 and TRBJ1-2; 7 bases map to TRBD1. Specimen: peripheral blood or thyroid tissue (not recorded which). The CDR3 loop reads CASSYSGQHPYGYTF. The CDR3 region has the DNA TGTGCCAGCAGTTACTCGGGACAGCACCCCTATGGCTACACCTTC.